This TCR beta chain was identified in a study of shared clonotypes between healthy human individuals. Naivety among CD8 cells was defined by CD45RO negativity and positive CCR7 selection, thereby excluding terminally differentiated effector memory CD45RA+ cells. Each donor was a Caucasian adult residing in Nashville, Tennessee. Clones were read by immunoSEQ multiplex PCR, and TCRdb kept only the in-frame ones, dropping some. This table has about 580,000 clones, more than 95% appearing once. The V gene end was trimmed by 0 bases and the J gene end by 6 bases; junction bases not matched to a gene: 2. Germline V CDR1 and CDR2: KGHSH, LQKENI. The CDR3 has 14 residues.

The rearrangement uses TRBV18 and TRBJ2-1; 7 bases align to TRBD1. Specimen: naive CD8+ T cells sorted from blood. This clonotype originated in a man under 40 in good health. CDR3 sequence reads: CASSPPSGGNEQFF. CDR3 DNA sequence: TGTGCCAGCTCACCACCGTCAGGGGGCAATGAGCAGTTCTTC.